The 18 T cell receptor beta chains reported below all come from one sample, sequenced in a study of blood T cell repertoires in COVID-19. Here immunoSEQ multiplex PCR was the method, and the copy in TCRdb shows in-frame clones only, minus some. The table has 150,000 to 200,000 clones, about 88% seen once. The sample comprised PBMCs or T cells enriched from blood (not recorded which). The receptors shown here come from a woman between 18 and 29 years old who had recovered from COVID-19.

The V gene is TRBV6-4, the J gene TRBJ2-1; 8 nucleotides line up with TRBD2. CDR3 length: 15 residues. Germline CDR1 is MRHNA and CDR2 is SNTAGT. V shed 2 bases and J 3 bases; nucleotides not matched to a gene: 3. CDR3 sequence: CASSDATSGYNEQFF. CDR3 bases: TGTGCCAGCAGTGACGCCACTAGCGGCTACAATGAGCAGTTCTTC.

This clone was seen a handful of times. The rearrangement links TRBV5-4 to TRBJ2-7, with 7 bases fitting TRBD2. The CDR3 loop spans 15 amino acids. The junction had 8 bases not matched to a gene; V was cut back by 3 bases and J by 2 bases. Germline V gene sequence: CDR1 SGHNT, CDR2 YYREEE (reference sequence). The CDR3 region is CASSYVTSRTYEQYF. The CDR3 region has the DNA TGTGCCAGCAGCTACGTGACTAGCAGAACCTACGAGCAGTACTTC.

CDR3 sequence: CASSTNDRASNEKLFF. The CDR3 region has the DNA TGTGCCAGCAGCACGAACGACAGGGCTTCTAATGAAAAACTGTTTTTT. The chain combines TRBV5-8 with TRBJ1-4, with 7 bases identical to TRBD1. This CDR3 contains 16 residues. The ends lost 4 bases at V and 3 bases at J; junction bases unmatched: 9. Germline V CDR1 and CDR2: SGHTS, YDEGEE. The whole variable domain, filled in from reference TRBV5-8 and TRBJ1-4, reads EAGVTQSPTHLIKTRGQQATLRCSPISGHTSVYWYQQALGLGLQFLLWYDEGEERNRGNFPPRFSGRQFPNYSSELNVNALELEDSALYLCASSTNDRASNEKLFFGSGTQLSVL.

This chain joins TRBV28 and TRBJ1-1; D not certain. The CDR3 consists of 13 residues. Trimming stripped 5 bases from V and 2 bases from J, with 9 bases between. The germline V gene has CDR1 MDHEN and CDR2 SYDVKM. The CDR3 DNA reads as TGTGCCAGCAGTCCTATAGTTAACACTGAAGCTTTCTTT. This translates into CASSPIVNTEAFF.

This clone was counted a single time. The chain couples TRBV18 to TRBJ2-1; TRBD1 matches 7 bases. From germline, CDR1 is KGHSH and CDR2 LQKENI. With 6 bases clipped from V and 10 bases from J, the junction kept 9 bases outside the gene matches. There are 13 residues in the CDR3. The CDR3 bases are TGTGCCAGCTCCCTTGGGGCAGGGGGAGAGCAGTTCTTC. The encoded protein is CASSLGAGGEQFF. Full variable domain (remainder filled in from reference TRBV18 and TRBJ2-1): NAGVMQNPRHLVRRRGQEARLRCSPMKGHSHVYWYRQLPEEGLKFMVYLQKENIIDESGMPKERFSAEFPKEGPSILRIQQVVRGDSAAYFCASSLGAGGEQFFGPGTRLTVL.

This clone was counted a few times. The chain links TRBV10-3 to TRBJ1-1, with TRBD1 identical over 9 bases. The ends lost 6 bases at V and 6 bases at J; junction bases unmatched: 8. CDR3 length equals 14 residues. Germline CDR1 is ENHRY and CDR2 is SYGVKD. The CDR3 is CAIRTDRGEAEAFF. The CDR3 nucleotides are TGTGCCATCAGGACGGACAGGGGAGAGGCTGAAGCTTTCTTT.

The rearrangement links TRBV28 to TRBJ1-3; D not resolved. The germline V gene encodes CDR1 MDHEN and CDR2 SYDVKM. V was pared by 8 bases and J by 0 bases, with 11 bases between. The CDR3 runs 14 residues. CDR3 DNA: TGTGCCAGCGGGGAGAACATCTCTGGAAACACCATATATTTT. Its protein is CASGENISGNTIYF.

The rearrangement links TRBV5-1 to TRBJ2-3, with a weak D call TRBD1 (5 bases). V gave up 8 bases and J gave up 2 bases, with 15 bases separating them. Germline CDR1 SGHRS, CDR2 YFSETQ. The CDR3 length is 14 residues. The CDR3 here is CASTVVGLTDTQYF. As DNA, the CDR3 is TGCGCCAGTACCGTCGTGGGGCTCACAGATACGCAGTATTTT.

Only one count was recorded for this clone. V usage is TRBV19 and J usage is TRBJ1-4; 9 nucleotides match TRBD1. CDR1 and CDR2 (germline): LNHDA, SQIVND (reference sequence). The CDR3 runs to 14 residues. The V and J ends lost 9 bases and 7 bases, in that order; junction bases with no gene match: 9. Here the CDR3 reads CASEITGGGEKLFF. CDR3 coding DNA: TGTGCCAGCGAAATAACAGGGGGCGGTGAAAAACTGTTTTTT.

The chain employs TRBV6-5 and TRBJ2-7; no clear D gene. There are 14 residues in the CDR3. CDR1 MNHEY and CDR2 SVGAGI come from the germline V gene. V dropped 7 bases and J dropped 3 bases, with 16 bases sitting between them. CDR3 residues: CASKAGGSDYEQYF. CDR3 sequence (DNA): TGTGCCAGCAAAGCTGGCGGATCCGACTACGAGCAGTACTTC.

The rearrangement joins TRBV1 to TRBJ1-1; the D call TRBD1 from the table was never checked on the DNA. TRBV1 is a pseudogene. The CDR3 spans 15 residues. The CDR3 spells CTSSILDRASTEAFF. In nucleotides, the CDR3 is TGCACCAGCAGCATTTTGGACAGGGCGAGTACTGAAGCTTTCTTT.

The rearrangement links TRBV6-5 to TRBJ2-2; no reliable D call. Trimming pared 8 bases from V and 3 bases from J, leaving 13 bases between. CDR1 is MNHEY, CDR2 SVGAGI, per germline. The CDR3 sequence is 14 residues long. Here the CDR3 reads CASPGPNDTGELFF. The CDR3 nucleotides read TGTGCCAGCCCGGGTCCTAACGACACCGGGGAGCTGTTTTTT.

The chain has TRBV3-1 (or the pseudogene TRBV3-2) and TRBJ1-4; no clear D gene. Germline V lookup: CDR1 LGHDT, CDR2 YNNKEL (reference sequence). The V and J ends lost 1 base and 0 bases respectively, with 9 bases between them. The CDR3 extends over 16 amino acids. Here the CDR3 reads CASSQVRRTTNEKLFF. The CDR3 DNA follows: TGTGCCAGCAGCCAAGTAAGGCGGACAACTAATGAAAAACTGTTTTTT.

This sequence joins TRBV6-5 and TRBJ1-1; 10 nucleotides agree with TRBD1. V shed 1 base, J shed 5 bases, and the junction held 7 bases outside the gene matches. CDR1 and CDR2 from the germline V gene are MNHEY and SVGAGI. This CDR3 comprises 16 residues. CDR3 sequence reads: CASSYYQTGGHTEAFF. The DNA of the CDR3 is TGTGCCAGCAGTTACTACCAGACAGGGGGCCATACTGAAGCTTTCTTT.

The chain couples TRBV7-9 to TRBJ2-1, with TRBD2 matching 12 bases. Unmatched junction bases numbered 14, after V lost 5 bases and J lost 6 bases. The CDR3 totals 18 residues. Germline CDR1 is SEHNR and CDR2 is FQNEAQ (reference sequence). CDR3 coding DNA: TGTGCCAGCAGCAACCTCCTAGCGGGGGGGCCGGGTCCCAATGAGCAGTTCTTC. As protein: CASSNLLAGGPGPNEQFF.

This chain joins TRBV18 and TRBJ2-1, with D hard to call. V lost 2 bases and J 3 bases, leaving 17 bases between the germline ends. CDR3 length: 17 residues. Per germline, CDR1 KGHSH and CDR2 LQKENI. The CDR3, as DNA: TGTGCCAGCTCACCAGGGTCTCTAGAATGGCTCTACAATGAGCAGTTCTTC. Translated: CASSPGSLEWLYNEQFF. Full variable domain (outside the CDR3, taken from reference TRBV18 and TRBJ2-1): NAGVMQNPRHLVRRRGQEARLRCSPMKGHSHVYWYRQLPEEGLKFMVYLQKENIIDESGMPKERFSAEFPKEGPSILRIQQVVRGDSAAYFCASSPGSLEWLYNEQFFGPGTRLTVL.

The chain couples TRBV6-5 to TRBJ1-2; 7 bases agree with TRBD1. Germline CDR1 MNHEY, CDR2 SVGAGI. The CDR3 loop spans 14 amino acids. The junction had 11 bases not matched to a gene; V was cut back by 8 bases and J by 5 bases. CDR3: CASLISGTVYGYTF. The CDR3 DNA follows: TGTGCCAGCTTGATTTCCGGGACAGTATATGGCTACACCTTC.

The chain links TRBV24-1 to TRBJ2-1; a possible D gene is TRBD2 (7 bases). The CDR3 sequence is 15 residues long. With 4 bases removed from V and 9 bases from J, the gap between germline ends came to 18 bases. Germline lookup yields CDR1 KGHDR and CDR2 SFDVKD. The CDR3 DNA reads TGTGCCACCAGTGACCTCTATGGGGGCGGGGGTGAGCAGTTCTTC. This sequence encodes CATSDLYGGGGEQFF.